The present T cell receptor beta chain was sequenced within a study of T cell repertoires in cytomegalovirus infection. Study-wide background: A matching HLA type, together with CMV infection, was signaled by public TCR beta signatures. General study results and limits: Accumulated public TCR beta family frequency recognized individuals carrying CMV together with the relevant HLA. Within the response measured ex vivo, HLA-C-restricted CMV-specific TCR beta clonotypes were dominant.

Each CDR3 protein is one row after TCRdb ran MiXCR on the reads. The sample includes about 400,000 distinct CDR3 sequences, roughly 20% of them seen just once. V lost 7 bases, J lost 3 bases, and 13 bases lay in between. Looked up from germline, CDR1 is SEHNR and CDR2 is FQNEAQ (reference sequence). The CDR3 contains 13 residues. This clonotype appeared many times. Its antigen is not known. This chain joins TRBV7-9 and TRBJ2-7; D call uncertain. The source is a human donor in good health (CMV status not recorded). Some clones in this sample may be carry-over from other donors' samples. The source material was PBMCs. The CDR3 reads CASKGPYHYEQYF. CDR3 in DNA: TGTGCCAGCAAGGGTCCGTACCACTACGAGCAGTACTTC.